This entry features one T cell receptor beta chain sequence. Its antigen remains unknown. The data were obtained in a study of T cells in Graves' hyperthyroidism and ophthalmopathy. Study-wide points: Before onset, by a median of around six months, the model predicted ophthalmopathy.

Diagnoses were made from clinical symptoms, serum measures (thyroxine and TRAb), thyroid ultrasound and orbital computed tomography. The V gene's germline CDR1 is SGHNT and CDR2 YYREEE (reference sequence). The CDR3 loop spans 18 amino acids. V was clipped by 3 bases and J by 6 bases, with 27 bases between them. The CDR3 regions of TCR beta were amplified from RNA transcripts. TCR CDR3 underwent first-round RT-PCR with the HTBI primer set. One entry per CDR3 protein, called by TCRdb with MiXCR from the multiplex PCR reads. The sample has fewer than 450,000 distinct CDR3 sequences, roughly 15% seen once.

This receptor was identified in a woman aged 55-75 years with Graves' ophthalmopathy. V usage is TRBV5-4 and J usage is TRBJ1-1, with a tentative D call TRBD1 (5 bases). Material: blood. CDR3 loop: CASSWGNRGGVNLPEAFF. The CDR3 coding sequence is TGTGCCAGCAGCTGGGGGAACAGAGGAGGGGTAAATCTGCCTGAAGCTTTCTTT.